The rows below give T cell receptor beta chains drawn from one sample of a study of T cells in Graves' hyperthyroidism and ophthalmopathy. Via MiXCR, TCRdb re-called the multiplex PCR reads, giving one row per CDR3 protein. This sample has around 600,000 distinct CDR3 sequences, with roughly 15% found just once. The sequenced material came from blood. These TCRs come from a woman between 50 and 59 years old with Graves' ophthalmopathy. Both conserved end residues are part of each CDR3. Fields, in order: J gene, CDR3 length, D gene, V gene, clone size, CDR3 DNA, CDR3 protein. A D gene is named only where the DNA matches it firmly. Not every row has a clone size; where given, it reads once, few, many or a size class.

>TRBJ2-7|15|NA|TRBV7-9|many
TGTGCCAGCAGCTCCACCCAGGGTACCTTATCCGGGCAGTACTTC
CASSSTQGTLSGQYF
>TRBJ1-1|15|NA|TRBV25-1|few
TGTGCCAGCAGTGAAAGACAGGTTAGGAGCACTGAAGCTTTCTTT
CASSERQVRSTEAFF
>TRBJ2-5|13|NA|TRBV12-3/TRBV12-4|many
TGTGCCAGCAGTTTAGCCAGGCGAGAGACCCAGTACTTC
CASSLARRETQYF
>TRBJ1-2|10|NA|TRBV20-1|many
TGCAGTGCCAGCCTCTATGGCTACACCTTC
CSASLYGYTF
>TRBJ2-7|13|NA|TRBV20-1|NA
TGCAGTGCTTCAAGCGGTTTGGACTACGAGCAGTACTTC
CSASSGLDYEQYF
>TRBJ2-7|14|TRBD1|TRBV7-2|few
TGTGCCAGCAGTGAGACAGGGGTCCCATACGAGCAGTACTTC
CASSETGVPYEQYF
>TRBJ2-5|14|TRBD2|TRBV6-2/TRBV6-3|NA
TGTGCCAGCAGTACTAGCGGGGTGCCAGGAATCCAGTACTTC
CASSTSGVPGIQYF
>TRBJ1-3|16|TRBD1|TRBV12-3/TRBV12-4|many
TGTGCCAGCAGTCCAGGACAGGGAAGAGCTGGAAACACCATATATTTT
CASSPGQGRAGNTIYF
>TRBJ2-2|13|NA|TRBV14|few
TGTGCCAGCAGCCCCATCCGGTCCGGGGAGCTGTTTTTT
CASSPIRSGELFF
>TRBJ1-2|17|NA|TRBV7-2|NA
TGTGCCAGCAGGTACAAAATGGGAGCCCGACAGGTTGATGGCTACACCTTC
CASRYKMGARQVDGYTF
>TRBJ2-5|15|TRBD2|TRBV30|NA
TGTGCTCTCGACGGGACTAGCGGGTTACAAGAGACCCAGTACTTC
CALDGTSGLQETQYF
>TRBJ1-1|15|NA|TRBV9|NA
TGTGCCAGCAGCCCCCGGGGGGACACGAACACTGAAGCTTTCTTT
CASSPRGDTNTEAFF
>TRBJ1-4|15|NA|TRBV28|NA
TGTGCCAGCAGTTTAGCCGGTCAGGCGGGGGAAAAACTGTTTTTT
CASSLAGQAGEKLFF